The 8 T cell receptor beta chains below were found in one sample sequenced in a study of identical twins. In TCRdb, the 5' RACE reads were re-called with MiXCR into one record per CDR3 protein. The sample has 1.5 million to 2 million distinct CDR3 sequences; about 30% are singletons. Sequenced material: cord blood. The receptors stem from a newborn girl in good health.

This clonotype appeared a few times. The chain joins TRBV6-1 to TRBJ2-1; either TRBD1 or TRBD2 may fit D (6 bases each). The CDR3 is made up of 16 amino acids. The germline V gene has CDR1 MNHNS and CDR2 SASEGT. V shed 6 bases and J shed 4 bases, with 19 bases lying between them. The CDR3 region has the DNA TGTGCCAGCAGGAGGGGGGCCACCCCTCTGTACAATGAGCAGTTCTTC. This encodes CASRRGATPLYNEQFF.

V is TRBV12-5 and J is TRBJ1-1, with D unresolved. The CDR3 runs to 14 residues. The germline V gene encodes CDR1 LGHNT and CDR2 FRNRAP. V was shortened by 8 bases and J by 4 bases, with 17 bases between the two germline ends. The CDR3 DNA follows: TGTGCTAGTACGCGCGGCGGGGTCGTCACTGAAGCTTTCTTT. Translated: CASTRGGVVTEAFF.

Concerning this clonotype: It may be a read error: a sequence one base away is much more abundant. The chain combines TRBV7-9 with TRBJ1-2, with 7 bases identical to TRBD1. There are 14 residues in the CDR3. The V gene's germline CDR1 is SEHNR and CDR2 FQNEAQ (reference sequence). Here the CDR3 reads CASSLETGNYGCTF. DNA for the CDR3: TGTGCCAGCAGCTTAGAGACAGGGAACTATGGCTGCACCTTC.

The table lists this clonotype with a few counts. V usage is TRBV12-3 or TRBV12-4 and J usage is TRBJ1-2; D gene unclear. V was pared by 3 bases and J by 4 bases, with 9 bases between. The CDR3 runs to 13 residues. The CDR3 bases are TGTGCCAGCAGTTTTTTCGGGTCCTATGGCTACACCTTC. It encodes CASSFFGSYGYTF.

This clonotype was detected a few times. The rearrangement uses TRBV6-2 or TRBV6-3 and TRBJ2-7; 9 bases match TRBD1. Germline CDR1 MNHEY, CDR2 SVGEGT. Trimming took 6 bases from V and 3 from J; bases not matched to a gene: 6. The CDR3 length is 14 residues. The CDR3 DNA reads TGTGCCAGCAGCAAGACAGGGGGTCGCTACGAGCAGTACTTC. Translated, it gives CASSKTGGRYEQYF.

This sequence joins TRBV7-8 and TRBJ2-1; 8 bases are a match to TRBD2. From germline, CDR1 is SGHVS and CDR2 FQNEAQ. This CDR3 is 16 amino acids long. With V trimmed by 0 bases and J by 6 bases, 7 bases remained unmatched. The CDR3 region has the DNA TGTGCCAGCAGCTTAGCTAGGGGACTAGTAATCAATGAGCAGTTCTTC. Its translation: CASSLARGLVINEQFF. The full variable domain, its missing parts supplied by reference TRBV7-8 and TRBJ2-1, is GAGVSQSPRYKVAKRGQDVALRCDPISGHVSLFWYQQALGQGPEFLTYFQNEAQLDKSGLPSDRFFAERPEGSVSTLKIQRTQQEDSAVYLCASSLARGLVINEQFFGPGTRLTVL.

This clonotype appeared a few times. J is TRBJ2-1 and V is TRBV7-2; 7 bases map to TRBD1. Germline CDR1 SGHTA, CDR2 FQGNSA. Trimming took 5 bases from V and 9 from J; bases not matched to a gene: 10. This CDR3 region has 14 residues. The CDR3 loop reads CASSAALGTVEQFF. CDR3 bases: TGTGCCAGCAGCGCCGCATTAGGGACAGTTGAGCAGTTCTTC. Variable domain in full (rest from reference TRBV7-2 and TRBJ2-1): GAGVSQSPSNKVTEKGKDVELRCDPISGHTALYWYRQSLGQGLEFLIYFQGNSAPDKSGLPSDRFSAERTGGSVSTLTIQRTQQEDSAVYLCASSAALGTVEQFFGPGTRLTVL.

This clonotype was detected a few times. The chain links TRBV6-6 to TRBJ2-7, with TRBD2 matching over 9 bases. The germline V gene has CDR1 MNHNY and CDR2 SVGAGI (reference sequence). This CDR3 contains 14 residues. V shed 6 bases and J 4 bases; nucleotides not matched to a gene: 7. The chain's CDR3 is CASRSSGVGYEQYF. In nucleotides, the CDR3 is TGTGCCAGCAGATCTAGCGGGGTTGGGTACGAGCAGTACTTC.